Listed below are T cell receptor beta chains from one sample, sequenced in a study of T cell responses to AZD1222 COVID-19 vaccine. Clones were read by immunoSEQ multiplex PCR, and TCRdb kept only the in-frame ones, dropping some. The sample shows 70,000 to 85,000 clones, 80% to 90% of them seen only once. Sequenced here: peripheral blood, sampled on day 0 of AZD1222 vaccination. The source is an adult in good health. Each CDR3 is given without its conserved first and last residue.

J gene,V gene,CDR3 protein
TRBJ1-1,TRBV19,ASSIVDRENTEAF
TRBJ2-7,TRBV12-5,ASGLDSNSYEQY
TRBJ1-1,TRBV6-5,ASSLSPGTEAF
TRBJ2-4,TRBV19,ASSMRARADIQY
TRBJ1-1,TRBV2,ASSEAGGWNTEAF
TRBJ2-6,TRBV19,ASSPWGGGTGANVLT
TRBJ1-1,TRBV28,ASISTGEEAF
TRBJ1-3,TRBV2,ASSERGNTIY
TRBJ2-7,TRBV6-6,ASSSNVDEQY
TRBJ2-3,TRBV9,ASSEMGSSTDTQY
TRBJ1-5,TRBV4-1,ASSQDRAGNQPQH
TRBJ1-2,TRBV27,ASSLGDRGYGYT
TRBJ1-6,TRBV28,ASSLWVELGSPLH
TRBJ1-2,TRBV6-2/TRBV6-3,ASSNAGVSGGYT
TRBJ1-2,TRBV5-1,ASSGTGGADYGYT
TRBJ1-2,TRBV20-1,SAFVSRGYT
TRBJ1-1,TRBV30,AWGRDSVTAF
TRBJ1-1,TRBV7-2,ASSLALGTEAF
TRBJ2-2,TRBV6-5,ATQFSNTGELF
TRBJ1-2,TRBV18,ASSPDVYGYT
TRBJ1-2,TRBV10-3,AISEDRGYGYT
TRBJ2-7,TRBV2,ASGRGASYEQY
TRBJ2-1,TRBV3-1/TRBV3-2,ASSHPGTSSYNEQF
TRBJ1-3,TRBV2,ASSEDRGPGNTIY
TRBJ1-1,TRBV28,ASSVVNTEAF
TRBJ2-7,TRBV9,ASSVASGMSSSYEQY
TRBJ2-2,TRBV4-2,ASSQGTANTGELF
TRBJ2-1,TRBV2,ASSEAYLSGEQF
TRBJ2-7,TRBV28,ASSLGSDYEQY
TRBJ1-6,TRBV9,ASSAGSISSYNSPLH
TRBJ2-1,TRBV7-2,ASSVGLVNEQF
TRBJ2-7,TRBV30,AWSNLAGGDYEQY
TRBJ1-2,TRBV28,AGSDNYGYT
TRBJ2-5,TRBV19,ASRGRQVAQETQY
TRBJ2-1,TRBV9,ASSPRSGDSYNEQF
TRBJ2-7,TRBV4-2,ASSQFTILSGSSPYEQY
TRBJ1-1,TRBV10-3,AISGSTGTGLTEAF
TRBJ2-5,TRBV10-1,ASSEPGIETQY
TRBJ2-1,TRBV28,ASSSPRLGGGVYNEQF
TRBJ1-2,TRBV7-9,ASSLASDGPSGYT
TRBJ2-7,TRBV28,ASSPPPGGIQAYEQY
TRBJ1-5,TRBV19,ASNPGQAFQPQH
TRBJ1-3,TRBV7-9,ASSLLYGNTIY
TRBJ1-1,TRBV7-3,ASKSGIQTEAF
TRBJ1-1,TRBV28,ASSLRQGAGRNTEAF